These 5 T cell receptor beta chains were all obtained from the same sample, sequenced in a study of Graves' ophthalmopathy and Graves' hyperthyroidism. Amplified TCR beta CDR3 regions were obtained using RNA transcripts as template. RT-PCR in the first round used HTBI primers; a second-round multiplex PCR followed. TCRdb processed the multiplex PCR reads anew with MiXCR; each CDR3 protein has one entry. Here the sample spans more than 300,000 distinct CDR3 sequences, 17% being singletons. The sequenced sample consisted of peripheral blood. Receptor source: an adult woman with stable Graves' hyperthyroidism.

This clonotype occurred many times. The chain combines TRBV20-1 with TRBJ2-7; 8 bases are a match to TRBD2. V shed 4 bases, J shed 3 bases, and the junction held 8 bases outside the gene matches. CDR3 length: 14 amino acids. CDR1 and CDR2 from the germline V gene are DFQATT and SNEGSKA (reference sequence). The CDR3 DNA is TGCAGTGCTAATAGCGGGGAGGGCCGCTACGAGCAGTACTTC. It codes for CSANSGEGRYEQYF.

The chain recombines TRBV5-1 with TRBJ2-7; D is perhaps TRBD1 or TRBD2 (5 bases each). V was shortened by 4 bases and J by 3 bases, with 14 bases between the two germline ends. Germline V gene sequence: CDR1 SGHRS, CDR2 YFSETQ. This CDR3 spans 14 amino acids. CDR3 region: CASSRDGKNYEQYF. In DNA, the CDR3 is TGCGCCAGCAGCAGGGACGGCAAAAACTACGAGCAGTACTTC.

This clonotype was detected ten times or more. A read error may produce the germline difference seen at one junction end. The chain recombines TRBV6-1 with TRBJ2-5; D uncertain. Germline CDR1 reads MNHNS; CDR2 reads SASEGT. The CDR3 is made up of 11 amino acids. The DNA for the CDR3 is TGTGCCGGCAGAGCCCAAGAGACCCAGTACTTC. It translates to CAGRAQETQYF.

This clonotype appeared many times. The V gene is TRBV19, the J gene TRBJ1-1; D unresolved. V was pared by 5 bases and J by 3 bases, with 13 bases between. Germline values: CDR1 LNHDA, CDR2 SQIVND (reference sequence). The CDR3 is 14 amino acids. This CDR3 is CASSPQLRDTEAFF. The CDR3 DNA reads as TGTGCCAGTAGTCCCCAACTGCGGGACACTGAAGCTTTCTTT. Full variable domain (missing parts from reference TRBV19 and TRBJ1-1): DGGITQSPKYLFRKEGQNVTLSCEQNLNHDAMYWYRQDPGQGLRLIYYSQIVNDFQKGDIAEGYSVSREKKESFPLTVTSAQKNPTAFYLCASSPQLRDTEAFFGQGTRLTVV.

As regards this clonotype: The junction differs from germline at one of its ends, possibly a read error. J is TRBJ2-7 and V is TRBV12-3 or TRBV12-4; D call uncertain. The CDR3 runs 14 residues. CDR3 in DNA: TGTGCCAGCAGCCGGACCATACAACTCTACGATCAGTACTTC. Protein product: CASSRTIQLYDQYF.